One sample yielded the 8 T cell receptor beta chains listed below, sequenced in a study of OX40 agonist ivuxolimab in advanced cancers. Some clones are missing from TCRdb's copy, which holds only in-frame ones; the method was immunoSEQ multiplex PCR. This table holds tens of thousands of clones, around four fifths found once. This specimen consisted of CD4+ or CD8+ T cells sorted from blood, obtained in a trial of the OX40 agonist ivuxolimab. The receptors were sampled from an adult with an advanced solid tumor such as melanoma, head and neck, liver or kidney cancer.

The V gene is TRBV5-1, the J gene TRBJ1-4; possible D gene TRBD1, 6 bases. The CDR3 is 17 residues long. In germline, CDR1 is SGHRS, CDR2 YFSETQ. V was clipped by 4 bases and J by 7 bases, with 23 bases between them. The CDR3 DNA sequence: TGCGCCAGCAGCCGTTCCCCATACAGGGAAGGGAGTGAAAAACTGTTTTTT. It translates to CASSRSPYREGSEKLFF.

The V gene is TRBV18, the J gene TRBJ2-3; TRBD1 is a possible D gene (5 bases). This CDR3 contains 14 residues. The V end lost 3 bases, the J end lost 4 bases, and 11 bases lay between the germline ends. Germline V gene sequence: CDR1 KGHSH, CDR2 LQKENI. The CDR3: CASSPQKGSDTQYF. Written as DNA, the CDR3 is TGTGCCAGCTCACCGCAAAAGGGGTCAGATACGCAGTATTTT. Complete variable domain (other parts from reference TRBV18 and TRBJ2-3): NAGVMQNPRHLVRRRGQEARLRCSPMKGHSHVYWYRQLPEEGLKFMVYLQKENIIDESGMPKERFSAEFPKEGPSILRIQQVVRGDSAAYFCASSPQKGSDTQYFGPGTRLTVL.

This chain links TRBV27 with TRBJ2-1, with 7 bases fitting TRBD1. This CDR3 is 15 amino acids long. V was clipped by 5 bases and J by 1 base; unmatched bases: 5. Germline CDR1 and CDR2: MNHEY and SMNVEV (reference sequence). Here the CDR3 DNA reads TGTGCCAGCAGTATCGACAGGGAGTCCTACAATGAGCAGTTCTTC. Amino acid sequence: CASSIDRESYNEQFF.

This CDR3 is CATLTSGRSYEQYF. DNA for the CDR3: TGTGCCACCCTGACTAGCGGGAGGTCCTACGAGCAGTACTTC. The V and J genes are TRBV28 and TRBJ2-7; 13 nucleotides line up with TRBD2. J gave up 1 base and V 10 bases, and 4 bases lay outside the gene matches. Looked up from germline, CDR1 is MDHEN and CDR2 is SYDVKM. The CDR3 is made up of 14 amino acids.

CDR3 residues: CASSQDRGGAGELFF. For the CDR3, the DNA is TGCGCCAGCAGCCAAGATCGTGGGGGTGCCGGGGAGCTGTTTTTT. The chain uses TRBV4-1 and TRBJ2-2; the D call may be TRBD1 or TRBD2 (5 bases each). Trimming took off 0 bases at V and 6 bases at J, with 11 bases between the two ends. The germline CDR1 and CDR2 sequences are MGHRA and YSYEKL. The CDR3 runs 15 residues.

The chain couples TRBV7-9 to TRBJ2-6; 7 bases align to TRBD1. V shed 2 bases and J 2 bases; nucleotides not matched to a gene: 3. CDR1 and CDR2 (germline): SEHNR, FQNEAQ (reference sequence). The CDR3 runs 16 residues. CDR3 region: CASSLNTGAGANVLTF. CDR3 DNA: TGTGCCAGCAGCTTAAATACAGGGGCTGGGGCCAACGTCCTGACTTTC. The entire variable domain, with the rest obtained from reference TRBV7-9 and TRBJ2-6, is as follows: DTGVSQNPRHKITKRGQNVTFRCDPISEHNRLYWYRQTLGQGPEFLTYFQNEAQLEKSRLLSDRFSAERPKGSFSTLEIQRTEQGDSAMYLCASSLNTGAGANVLTFGAGSRLTVL.

This chain uses TRBV6-5 with TRBJ2-1; 11 bases fit TRBD2. This CDR3 comprises 15 residues. The germline V gene encodes CDR1 MNHEY and CDR2 SVGAGI. V was pared by 4 bases and J by 5 bases, with 4 bases of the junction left unmatched. The CDR3 protein is CASSSPGLADNEQFF. The CDR3 DNA reads TGTGCCAGCAGTTCCCCGGGACTAGCGGACAATGAGCAGTTCTTC.

The rearrangement links TRBV6-6 to TRBJ2-1; D remains ambiguous. V shed 2 bases and J shed 6 bases, with 14 bases lying between them. The CDR3 runs to 15 residues. CDR1 is MNHNY, CDR2 SVGAGI, per germline (reference sequence). The CDR3 sequence: CASSYNIPAGNEQFF. The CDR3 DNA follows: TGTGCCAGCAGTTACAACATCCCGGCAGGCAATGAGCAGTTCTTC.